Below, 26 T cell receptor beta chains from the same sample are listed, as sequenced in a study of cytomegalovirus exposure and HLA in healthy donors (dated by TCRdb to 2015 to 2018). Library construction relied on the immunoSEQ multiplex PCR assay. The multiplex PCR relied on a mix of 60 forward primers for TCR Vbeta segments and 13 reverse primers for TCR Jbeta segments. TCRdb provides this immuneACCESS table in a form limited to in-frame rearrangements. Some clones are lacking; in checked studies, under half of them reflect an unresolved V gene, and why the rest are absent is not known. Here the sample has around 170,000 clones; around 80% occur a single time. The ten top clones hold more than 0.45% of the sample. Sequencing input: PBMCs. These receptors were obtained from a woman aged 45-65 years in good health and CMV-seronegative.

This clone appeared once. The rearrangement joins TRBV4-3 to TRBJ2-1, with TRBD1 identical over 8 bases. There are 17 residues in the CDR3. Germline CDR1 reads LGHNA; CDR2 reads YSLEER. The V gene end was trimmed by 4 bases and the J gene end by 4 bases; junction bases not matched to a gene: 12. DNA for the CDR3: TGCGCCAGCAGCCCTGACGGGCAGGGGGCGAGGTACAATGAGCAGTTCTTC. Its protein product is CASSPDGQGARYNEQFF.

The chain combines TRBV7-9 with TRBJ2-5; D is possibly TRBD2 (6 bases). Germline loops: CDR1 SEHNR, CDR2 FQNEAQ (reference sequence). Trimming took 5 bases from V and 5 from J, leaving 21 bases between them. This CDR3 is 16 amino acids long. The CDR3 here is CASSRTRLALGETQYF. Written as DNA, the CDR3 is TGTGCCAGCAGCCGCACTCGGCTAGCGCTAGGTGAGACCCAGTACTTC.

On this clone itself: The conserved phenylalanine or tryptophan is not found at the CDR3 terminus, so this likely reflects a read error. The chain uses TRBV6-5 and TRBJ2-7; D not resolved. With 6 bases removed from V and 3 bases from J, the gap between germline ends came to 15 bases. CDR3 length equals 14 residues. Germline-derived CDR1 and CDR2 are MNHEY and SVGAGI. This CDR3 is CASRQDFKFYEQYL. The CDR3 DNA sequence: TGTGCCAGCAGGCAGGATTTCAAGTTCTACGAGCAGTACCTC.

This rearrangement joins TRBV7-3 to TRBJ2-1; D gene uncertain. The V gene lost 5 bases and the J gene lost 2 bases, with 10 bases spanning the gap. The CDR3 spans 14 residues. Germline V CDR1 and CDR2: SGHTA, FQGTGA. CDR3: CASSPSSPYNEQFF. The DNA of the CDR3 is TGTGCCAGCAGCCCCTCCAGTCCCTACAATGAGCAGTTCTTC.

The chain uses TRBV27 and TRBJ2-1, with TRBD1 as a possible D gene (6 bases). This CDR3 spans 16 amino acids. The germline gives CDR1 MNHEY, CDR2 SMNVEV (reference sequence). The V end was cut by 8 bases, the J end by 8 bases, with 25 bases between. CDR3 sequence: CASRLFDRSLGDEQFF. DNA for the CDR3: TGTGCCAGCCGCCTTTTTGACAGGAGCCTCGGGGATGAGCAGTTCTTC.

The chain employs TRBV5-6 and TRBJ1-6; D may be TRBD1 (5 bases). This CDR3 region has 16 residues. CDR1 and CDR2 (germline): SGHDT, YYEEEE. Trimming pared 4 bases from V and 1 base from J, leaving 12 bases between. CDR3 sequence (DNA): TGTGCCAGCAGCCGAGACAGAAATTCCTATAATTCACCCCTCCACTTT. This encodes CASSRDRNSYNSPLHF.

The chain uses TRBV19 and TRBJ1-2; 8 bases map to TRBD1. The CDR3 sequence is 11 residues long. The V segment lost 6 bases and the J segment 7 bases; nucleotides outside the gene matches: 1. CDR1 is LNHDA and CDR2 is SQIVND in the germline V gene (reference sequence). The CDR3 bases are TGTGCCAGTAGGGACAGGGCTGGCTACACCTTC. Its protein product is CASRDRAGYTF.

The chain has TRBV5-4 and TRBJ2-5; no reliable D call. Germline values: CDR1 SGHNT, CDR2 YYREEE (reference sequence). V was trimmed by 0 bases and J by 0 bases, leaving 6 bases between them. This CDR3 is 14 amino acids long. The CDR3 DNA reads as TGTGCCAGCAGCTTGGATCCCGACCAAGAGACCCAGTACTTC. It is translated as CASSLDPDQETQYF.

The V and J genes are TRBV5-4 and TRBJ2-3; 9 nucleotides match TRBD2. This CDR3 region has 16 residues. Germline CDR1 is SGHNT and CDR2 is YYREEE (reference sequence). Germline trimming cut 3 bases from V and 4 bases from J; bases unmatched to any gene: 9. The CDR3 loop reads CASSSPGLAGADTQYF. Written as DNA, the CDR3 is TGTGCCAGCAGCTCCCCGGGACTAGCTGGAGCAGATACGCAGTATTTT. Looking up the rest from reference TRBV5-4 and TRBJ2-3 gives the full variable domain: ETGVTQSPTHLIKTRGQQVTLRCSSQSGHNTVSWYQQALGQGPQFIFQYYREEENGRGNFPPRFSGLQFPNYSSELNVNALELDDSALYLCASSSPGLAGADTQYFGPGTRLTVL.

The chain uses TRBV6-6 and TRBJ1-1; perhaps TRBD1 as D (5 bases). CDR3 length equals 13 residues. The germline CDR1 and CDR2 sequences are MNHNY and SVGAGI (reference sequence). Deletions cut 6 bases from V and 5 bases from J, with 13 bases between. The CDR3 DNA sequence: TGTGCCAGCAGGCTTCAGGGTAATACTGAAGCTTTCTTT. Translated: CASRLQGNTEAFF.

The chain recombines TRBV25-1 with TRBJ2-5; 12 bases are shared with TRBD1. V was clipped by 1 base and J by 5 bases; unmatched bases: 5. This CDR3 has 16 amino acids. From germline, CDR1 is MGHDK and CDR2 SYGVNS. CDR3 DNA sequence: TGTGCCAGCAGTGAATGGGGACAGGGGGCGCGGGAGACCCAGTACTTC. Its translation: CASSEWGQGARETQYF.

The CDR3, as DNA: TGTGCCAGCAGCGCCTCGACAGGGGGAGAGCAGTACTTC. It translates to CASSASTGGEQYF. The J gene is TRBJ2-7, the V gene TRBV7-2; 9 nucleotides line up with TRBD1. Trimming removed 5 bases from V and 7 bases from J; junction bases left unmatched: 6. The CDR3 runs to 13 residues. Per the germline V gene, CDR1 is SGHTA and CDR2 is FQGNSA.

The chain joins TRBV25-1 to TRBJ1-2; perhaps TRBD1 as D (5 bases). The CDR3 extends over 13 amino acids. Germline assignment: CDR1 MGHDK and CDR2 SYGVNS. V was pared by 5 bases and J by 4 bases, with 11 bases between. CDR3 residues: CASSRAGGYGYTF. The CDR3 DNA sequence: TGTGCCAGCAGTCGAGCGGGGGGCTATGGCTACACCTTC.

The chain recombines TRBV10-3 with TRBJ2-5, with 12 bases fitting TRBD2. The CDR3 contains 15 residues. The germline gives CDR1 ENHRY, CDR2 SYGVKD. V lost 4 bases, J lost 2 bases, and 2 bases stayed unmatched. The chain's CDR3 is CAISGTSGVQETQYF. DNA for the CDR3: TGTGCCATCAGTGGGACTAGCGGGGTTCAAGAGACCCAGTACTTC.

This clone was picked up one time. DNA for the CDR3: TGTGCCACCAGCAGACGCGGGACAGCTAGCCAAGAGACCCAGTACTTC. Translation: CATSRRGTASQETQYF. V gene TRBV15 combines with J gene TRBJ2-5, with D maybe TRBD1 (7 bases). V shed 2 bases and J shed 1 base, with 14 bases lying between them. Germline V gene sequence: CDR1 LNHNV, CDR2 YYDKDF (reference sequence). CDR3 length: 16 amino acids.

In its sample, this clone was seen once. The CDR3 here is CSVRGTSYNEQFF. DNA for the CDR3: TGCAGCGTCCGGGGGACCTCCTACAATGAGCAGTTCTTC. The rearrangement uses TRBV29-1 and TRBJ2-1, with D possibly matching TRBD2 (6 bases). The CDR3 covers 13 residues. CDR1 is SQVTM and CDR2 is ANQGSEA in the germline V gene. V shed 6 bases and J shed 0 bases, with 9 bases lying between them.

The chain combines TRBV5-4 with TRBJ1-3, with 7 bases that match TRBD1. The CDR3 spans 18 residues. In germline, CDR1 is SGHNT, CDR2 YYREEE (reference sequence). The J segment lost 2 bases and the V segment lost 0 bases, leaving 11 bases of the junction unmatched. CDR3 residues: CASSLGVGTAAAGNTIYF. The CDR3 bases are TGTGCCAGCAGCTTGGGGGTAGGGACAGCGGCCGCTGGAAACACCATATATTTT.

The gene calls are TRBV6-5 and TRBJ2-2; D is unresolved. V was cut by 4 bases and J by 0 bases, with 6 bases left in between. CDR1 is MNHEY, CDR2 SVGAGI, per germline. This CDR3 is 14 amino acids long. The CDR3: CASSSAANTGELFF. For the CDR3, the DNA is TGTGCCAGCAGTTCGGCGGCGAACACCGGGGAGCTGTTTTTT.

This chain joins TRBV9 and TRBJ2-5, with 10 bases lining up with TRBD1. The end of the DNA is better explained by TRBJ2-7, so the J call may be wrong. The CDR3 consists of 13 residues. Germline values: CDR1 SGDLS, CDR2 YYNGEE. In nucleotides, the CDR3 is TGTGCCAGCAGCATTCGGACAGGGGGCGAGCAGTACTTC. Amino acid sequence: CASSIRTGGEQYF.

The chain joins TRBV7-2 to TRBJ2-1, with 16 bases lining up with TRBD2. V trimming: 2 bases; J trimming: 7 bases; junction bases outside the gene matches: 11. The germline gives CDR1 SGHTA, CDR2 FQGNSA. CDR3 length equals 19 residues. DNA for the CDR3: TGTGCCAGCAGCTTAACCGGGACTAGCGGGGGGGCCTTTGGGAATGAGCAGTTCTTC. Translated: CASSLTGTSGGAFGNEQFF.

The rearrangement links TRBV10-1 to TRBJ2-1; perhaps TRBD2 as D (6 bases). CDR3 length equals 14 residues. Between the trimmed V and J ends, which lost 0 bases and 7 bases, there was a span of 10 bases. Germline CDR1 and CDR2: WNHNN and SYGVQD (reference sequence). CDR3 nucleotides: TGCGCCAGCAGTGAGTCTTTCCGGGGGAATGAGCAGTTCTTC. Its translation: CASSESFRGNEQFF.

The rearrangement joins TRBV5-1 to TRBJ1-1; a possible D gene is TRBD1 (5 bases). Trimming removed 2 bases at V and 1 base at J, with 9 bases between. From germline, CDR1 is SGHRS and CDR2 YFSETQ. The CDR3 is 14 residues long. CDR3 sequence (DNA): TGCGCCAGCAGCTTAGGGAGGGGGAACACTGAAGCTTTCTTT. This encodes CASSLGRGNTEAFF. The full variable domain, its missing parts supplied by reference TRBV5-1 and TRBJ1-1, is KAGVTQTPRYLIKTRGQQVTLSCSPISGHRSVSWYQQTPGQGLQFLFEYFSETQRNKGNFPGRFSGRQFSNSRSEMNVSTLELGDSALYLCASSLGRGNTEAFFGQGTRLTVV.

J is TRBJ2-5 and V is TRBV7-9; no clear D. V was cut by 1 base and J by 7 bases, with 10 bases left in between. From germline, CDR1 is SEHNR and CDR2 FQNEAQ (reference sequence). There are 13 residues in the CDR3. CDR3 region: CASSLGAPGTQYF. DNA for the CDR3: TGTGCCAGCAGCTTAGGCGCACCGGGGACCCAGTACTTC.

CDR3 bases: TGTGCCAGCAGCTTACGGCGTGGGCCCTCCGGACAGGGAACCTACGAGCAGTACTTC. Translated, it gives CASSLRRGPSGQGTYEQYF. J is TRBJ2-7 and V is TRBV7-9; 8 nucleotides agree with TRBD1. V lost 2 bases and J lost 2; bases outside the gene matches: 17. CDR1 is SEHNR and CDR2 is FQNEAQ in the germline V gene (reference sequence). There are 19 residues in the CDR3.

The chain combines TRBV6-5 with TRBJ2-7; TRBD2 matches at 8 bases. The CDR3 consists of 14 residues. Germline V CDR1 and CDR2: MNHEY, SVGAGI. V gave up 7 bases and J gave up 3 bases; unmatched junction bases: 8. Here the CDR3 DNA reads TGTGCCAGCATGGACCGAGCGGGGGACTACGAGCAGTACTTC. Translating gives CASMDRAGDYEQYF.

The chain carries TRBV7-9 and TRBJ1-1; D is perhaps TRBD1 (6 bases). Trimming cost V 5 bases and J 2 bases, with 15 bases left between them. Germline V gives CDR1 SEHNR, CDR2 FQNEAQ (reference sequence). The CDR3 is 15 residues long. The CDR3 sequence: CASSPRGGPNTEAFF. The CDR3 DNA sequence: TGTGCCAGCAGCCCGCGGGGGGGCCCCAACACTGAAGCTTTCTTT.